This T cell receptor beta chain was identified during a study of OX40 agonist ivuxolimab in advanced cancers. Broadly, across the study: Ivuxolimab was an agonistic, fully human IgG2 monoclonal antibody directed against OX40 (CD134), a costimulatory receptor. Patients were allowed to have had prior anti-PD-1, anti-PD-L1 or anti-CTLA-4 therapy, and approximately 40% of the dose-escalation patients had been treated with checkpoint inhibitors. Three dose-escalation patients achieved partial responses, one with hepatocellular carcinoma and two with cutaneous melanoma. A male proportion of 82.7% and a mean age of approximately 61 years, ranging from roughly 23 to 85, were recorded for the dose-escalation cohort. Of the 52 patients in dose escalation, some 19 had hepatocellular carcinoma, around 15 had melanoma, 9 had renal cell carcinoma and 9 had head and neck cancer. The monotherapy dose-escalation portion (N ≈ 52 patients) of the phase I ivuxolimab trial is reported in the paper. Peripheral TCRbeta sequencing aimed to test whether ivuxolimab altered TCR sequence diversity and caused clonal T-cell expansion. Intravenous ivuxolimab was administered to patients every 2 weeks at six dose levels: 0.01, 0.1, 0.3, 1.5, 3 and 10 mg/kg. Results the study describes overall, beyond this receptor: At doses from 0.1 to 3.0 mg/kg, clonal expansion was seen in both CD4+ and CD8+ blood T cells between baseline and week 6. After ivuxolimab, CD8+ T cells had more expanded clones than CD4+ T cells on average. In the 0.1-3.0 mg/kg groups, partial responders were among the patients with the lowest normalized peripheral clonal expansion, particularly in CD8+ T cells. Low levels of normalized T-cell clonal expansion were also shown by some nonresponding patients. The antigen specificity of the clonally expanded peripheral T cells was not determined.

Concerning this clone itself: What antigen it recognizes has not been identified. No quality values exist for individual bases; no much larger clone is one base distant.

Patients with autoimmune disease history or receiving systemic immunosuppression were excluded from the trial. Peripheral blood for TCR sequencing was drawn from every dose cohort at baseline, at cycle 4 day 1 and at cycle 7 day 1. Samples came from an open-label, multicenter, first-in-human phase I dose-escalation trial of ivuxolimab. Adults with locally advanced or metastatic melanoma, renal cell, hepatocellular, or head and neck squamous cell carcinoma were enrolled in the trial. Before TCR sequencing, CD4+ T cells and CD8+ T cells from peripheral blood were sorted into separate populations. CDR1 and CDR2 are drawn from the germline V gene: SGHRS, YFSETQ. From the cysteine up to the phenylalanine, the CDR3 has a length of 14 residues. Left in the record is the CDR3 DNA by itself, 42 bases read in frame from the first base. The germline ends are 13 bases apart after V is trimmed by 3 bases and J by 4 bases.

Genomic DNA was extracted from sorted cells for sequencing of the TCRbeta CDR3 region. TCRbeta CDR3 regions were sequenced using the immunoSEQ Assay. TCRdb limited this immuneACCESS table to in-frame rearrangements with V and J called. A share of clones is missing; checked studies link under half to unresolved V genes, and the rest is unexplained. For this sample the table gives 55,000 to 65,000 clones, of which 85% were detected only once. Clones ranked in the top ten supply 3% to 4% of the sample. This clonotype was sampled from an adult with an advanced solid tumor such as melanoma, head and neck, liver or kidney cancer. The receptor chain draws on TRBV5-1 and TRBJ2-5, and TRBD2 may be the D gene, going by 6 matching bases. This sample comprised CD4+ or CD8+ T cells sorted from blood, obtained in a trial of the OX40 agonist ivuxolimab. The DNA sequence reads TGCGCCAGCAGCTCCCGACTAGACGGAGAGACCCAGTACTTC. Its amino acids are CASSSRLDGETQYF.